This T cell receptor (beta chain) was identified in a study of cytotoxic CD8 clonotypes in ibrutinib-treated CLL. Study-wide background: Across the patients, approximately 10 were relapsed/refractory, around 16 treatment-naive and under 18 IGHV unmutated. Among patients, around 25 responded partially and 2 completely; around 15 then stayed remitted and around 12 progressed after median around 70 months. General study findings and limits: At baseline, clonality was higher than in age-matched healthy donors and correlated with CD8+ counts.

Comments on this clone: The antigen is not known.

The planned depth of sequencing spanned 1 in 200,000 to 1 in 1 million T cells. Sequenced by immunoSEQ multiplex PCR; TCRdb stores in-frame clones only, minus some. The data hold about 160,000 clones, with 81% observed a single time. Per germline, CDR1 MRHNA and CDR2 SNTAGT. This CDR3 has 13 residues. The V and J ends lost 5 bases and 5 bases, in that order; junction bases with no gene match: 3. Specimen: PBMCs, collected after 12 months of ibrutinib treatment. The chain employs TRBV6-4 and TRBJ2-1, with 7 bases identical to TRBD2. This sequence was found in a human donor with chronic lymphocytic leukemia. CDR3 nucleotides: TGTGCCAGCAGTCATACTAGCGACAATGAGCAGTTCTTC. It is translated as CASSHTSDNEQFF.